The sequence of this TCR beta chain was determined in a study of T cells after yellow fever vaccination. TCRdb reprocessed the 5' RACE reads with MiXCR, giving one entry per CDR3 protein. Of 95,000 to 150,000 distinct CDR3 sequences listed, approximately 8.4% are singletons. The CDR3 extends over 15 amino acids. V was clipped by 2 bases and J by 5 bases, with 15 bases between them. Germline V gives CDR1 LGHNA, CDR2 YSLEER. This clonotype was seen only a few times. The sequenced sample was CD8+ T cells sorted from PBMCs, obtained on the day of the yellow fever booster vaccination. This receptor was obtained from a man in his late teens or twenties who received the YFV17D yellow fever vaccine. The rearrangement links TRBV4-3 to TRBJ1-2; the D is unclear. The CDR3 spells CASSQPAPGRYGYTF. The CDR3 bases are TGCGCCAGCAGCCAACCTGCCCCTGGGAGGTATGGCTACACCTTC.